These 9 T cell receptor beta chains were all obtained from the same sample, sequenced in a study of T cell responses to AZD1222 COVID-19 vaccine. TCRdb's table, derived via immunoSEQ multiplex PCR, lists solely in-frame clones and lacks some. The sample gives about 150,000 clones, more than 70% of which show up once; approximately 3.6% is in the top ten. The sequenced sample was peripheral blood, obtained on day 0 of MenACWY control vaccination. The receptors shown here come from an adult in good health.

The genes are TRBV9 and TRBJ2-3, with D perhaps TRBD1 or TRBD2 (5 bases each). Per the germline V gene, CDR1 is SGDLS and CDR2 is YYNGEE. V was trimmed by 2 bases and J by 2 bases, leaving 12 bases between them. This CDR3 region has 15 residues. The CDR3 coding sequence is TGTGCCAGCAGCGTCCCCGGGACGGCCACAGATACGCAGTATTTT. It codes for CASSVPGTATDTQYF. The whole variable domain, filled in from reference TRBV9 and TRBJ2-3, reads DSGVTQTPKHLITATGQRVTLRCSPRSGDLSVYWYQQSLDQGLQFLIQYYNGEERAKGNILERFSAQQFPDLHSELNLSSLELGDSALYFCASSVPGTATDTQYFGPGTRLTVL.

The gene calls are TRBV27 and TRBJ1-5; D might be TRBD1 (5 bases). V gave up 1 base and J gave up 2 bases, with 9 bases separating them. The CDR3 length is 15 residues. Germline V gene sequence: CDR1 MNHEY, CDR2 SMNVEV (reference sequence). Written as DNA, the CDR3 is TGTGCCAGCAGTTTATGGGGGAGGGGCAATCAGCCCCAGCATTTT. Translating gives CASSLWGRGNQPQHF.

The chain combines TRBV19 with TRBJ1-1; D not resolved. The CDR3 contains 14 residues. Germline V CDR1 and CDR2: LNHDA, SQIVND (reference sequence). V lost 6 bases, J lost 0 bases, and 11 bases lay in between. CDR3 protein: CASRYLSMNTEAFF. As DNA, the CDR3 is TGTGCCAGTAGATATCTGTCTATGAACACTGAAGCTTTCTTT.

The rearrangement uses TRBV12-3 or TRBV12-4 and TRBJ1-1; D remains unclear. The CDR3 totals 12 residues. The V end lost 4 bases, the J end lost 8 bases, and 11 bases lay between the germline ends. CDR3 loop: CASSSGSGEAFF. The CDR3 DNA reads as TGTGCCAGCAGTTCGGGGTCGGGCGAAGCTTTCTTT.

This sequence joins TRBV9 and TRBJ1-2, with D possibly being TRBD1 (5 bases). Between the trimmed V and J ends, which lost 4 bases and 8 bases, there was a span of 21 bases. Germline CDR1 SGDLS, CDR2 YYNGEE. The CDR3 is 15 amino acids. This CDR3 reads CASSPLGEGKGGYTF. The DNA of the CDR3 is TGTGCCAGCAGCCCACTCGGAGAGGGGAAAGGGGGCTACACCTTC.

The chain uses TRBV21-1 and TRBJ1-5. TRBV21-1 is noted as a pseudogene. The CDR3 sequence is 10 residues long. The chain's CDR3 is CASLNQPQHF. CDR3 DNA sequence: TGTGCCAGCCTCAATCAGCCCCAGCATTTT.

CDR3 loop: CASSSEGAGPITYEQYF. CDR3 bases: TGTGCCAGCAGTTCAGAGGGAGCGGGACCTATAACCTACGAGCAGTACTTC. This rearrangement joins TRBV28 to TRBJ2-7; 7 bases are a match to TRBD2. From germline, CDR1 is MDHEN and CDR2 SYDVKM. The CDR3 spans 17 residues. V shed 4 bases, J shed 2 bases, and the junction held 14 bases outside the gene matches.

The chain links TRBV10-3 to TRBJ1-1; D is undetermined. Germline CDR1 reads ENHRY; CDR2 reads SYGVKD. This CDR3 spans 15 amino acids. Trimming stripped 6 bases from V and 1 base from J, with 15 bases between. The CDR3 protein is CAIRGTDAANTEAFF. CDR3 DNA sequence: TGTGCCATCAGGGGAACAGACGCAGCGAACACTGAAGCTTTCTTT.

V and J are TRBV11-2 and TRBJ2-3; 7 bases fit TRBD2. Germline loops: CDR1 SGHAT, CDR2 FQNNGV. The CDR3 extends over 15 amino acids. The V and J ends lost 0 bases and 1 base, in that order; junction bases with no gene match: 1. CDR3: CASSLDRGGTDTQYF. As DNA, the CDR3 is TGTGCCAGCAGCTTAGACCGGGGGGGCACAGATACGCAGTATTTT.